Shown below are 14 T cell receptor beta chains from a single sample sequenced in a study of regulatory T cells in long-lasting Graves disease. Relying on iRepertoire HTBI primers and Arm-PCR of CDR3 regions, the team built TCR beta libraries. TCRdb used MiXCR to reprocess the multiplex PCR reads, holding one entry per CDR3 protein. The sample includes a few hundred thousand distinct CDR3 sequences, 20% to 25% seen only once; the top ten take about 27%. Stated time point: persistent/refractory GD, antithyroid drugs over 5 years with positive TRAb. From PBMCs, RNA was extracted and then used to make the TCR library. The sequences come from peripheral blood mononuclear cells (PBMCs), collected when the disease was refractory, from a patient treated with antithyroid drugs. These receptors all stem from a female donor with Graves disease.

This clonotype was seen repeatedly, ten times or more. In nucleotides, the CDR3 is TGTGCCAGCAGTGCCACGACAGGCATTGGGGCCAACGTCCTGACTTTC. This gives the protein CASSATTGIGANVLTF. The rearrangement links TRBV6-1 to TRBJ2-6, with D perhaps matching TRBD1 (6 bases). The CDR3 contains 16 residues. The germline V gene has CDR1 MNHNS and CDR2 SASEGT. The ends were cut back, 4 bases at V and 3 bases at J, with 13 bases in the middle.

This clonotype was observed a handful of times. The genes are TRBV20-1 and TRBJ2-7, with a weak D call TRBD1 (5 bases). The V end lost 6 bases, the J end lost 0 bases, and 15 bases lay between the germline ends. This CDR3 contains 14 residues. Germline CDR1 DFQATT, CDR2 SNEGSKA (reference sequence). The CDR3 nucleotides are TGCAGTGCCCGAAGGCAGGGAAGCTCCTACGAGCAGTACTTC. This translates into CSARRQGSSYEQYF.

This chain joins TRBV11-2 and TRBJ2-5; 13 bases match TRBD2. The junction had 7 bases not matched to a gene; V was cut back by 6 bases and J by 3 bases. The CDR3 is made up of 16 amino acids. Germline CDR1 is SGHAT and CDR2 is FQNNGV. As DNA, the CDR3 is TGTGCCAGCAGTCGGACTAGCGGGAGTCCCGAAGAGACCCAGTACTTC. This sequence encodes CASSRTSGSPEETQYF.

The CDR3 region is CASSKQSGAQYEQYF. In nucleotides, the CDR3 is TGTGCCAGCAGCAAACAAAGCGGAGCCCAATACGAGCAGTACTTC. The chain has TRBV6-1 and TRBJ2-7, with D maybe TRBD2 (5 bases). Germline lookup yields CDR1 MNHNS and CDR2 SASEGT. The V end was cut by 6 bases, the J end by 4 bases, with 19 bases between. The CDR3 sequence is 15 residues long.

This clonotype came up a few times. The J gene is TRBJ2-2, the V gene TRBV6-1, with D possibly matching TRBD2 (7 bases). Trimming left V 8 bases short and J 5 bases short, with 18 bases between. The germline gives CDR1 MNHNS, CDR2 SASEGT. CDR3 size: 15 residues. The DNA for the CDR3 is TGTGCCAGCCGTCGTCGCGGGGGCGTAACCGGGGAGCTGTTTTTT. It yields the protein CASRRRGGVTGELFF.

The rearrangement joins TRBV5-4 to TRBJ2-7, with a weak D call TRBD1 (5 bases). The germline CDR1 and CDR2 sequences are SGHNT and YYREEE (reference sequence). V lost 4 bases, J lost 3 bases, and 14 bases lay in between. The CDR3 runs 14 residues. CDR3 nucleotide sequence: TGTGCCAGCAGCCCTGGGGCAGACCTCTACGAGCAGTACTTC. It codes for CASSPGADLYEQYF.

This clonotype has a count of ten or more. V is TRBV6-5 and J is TRBJ2-7; the match to TRBD1 covers 7 bases. From germline, CDR1 is MNHEY and CDR2 SVGAGI. The CDR3 sequence is 15 residues long. V dropped 3 bases and J dropped 2; count of bases not matched to a gene: 7. The CDR3 DNA reads TGTGCCAGCAGTTATGGGGACAGCGGAACCTACGAGCAGTACTTC. Translation: CASSYGDSGTYEQYF.

This clonotype was counted at least ten times. CDR3 loop: CASSLTGPKGSPLHF. The CDR3 region has the DNA TGTGCCAGCAGTTTGACAGGGCCAAAGGGTTCACCCCTCCACTTT. This rearrangement joins TRBV28 to TRBJ1-6, with 7 bases aligning to TRBD1. CDR3 size: 15 residues. CDR1 and CDR2 (germline): MDHEN, SYDVKM. V lost 3 bases to trimming and J lost 9 bases; unmatched junction nucleotides: 8.

This clonotype was seen repeatedly, ten times or more. The chain recombines TRBV28 with TRBJ1-2; TRBD1 matches at 7 bases. The length of the CDR3 is 13 residues. The germline V gene encodes CDR1 MDHEN and CDR2 SYDVKM. Losses at the gene ends were 11 bases for V and 5 bases for J; bases not matched to a gene: 11. CDR3 sequence: CALDDRDQYGYTF. CDR3 nucleotides: TGTGCCCTAGACGACAGGGACCAATATGGCTACACCTTC.

This rearrangement joins TRBV6-1 to TRBJ2-2; 10 bases map to TRBD2. V trimming: 5 bases; J trimming: 4 bases; junction bases outside the gene matches: 7. CDR1 is MNHNS and CDR2 is SASEGT in the germline V gene. The CDR3 covers 16 residues. The chain's CDR3 is CASSPPASGGTGELFF. The CDR3 nucleotides read TGTGCCAGCAGTCCCCCAGCTAGCGGGGGCACCGGGGAGCTGTTTTTT.

This clonotype was observed a few times. The V call is TRBV28, the J call TRBJ2-3; 7 nucleotides agree with TRBD1. This CDR3 region has 14 residues. J was trimmed by 4 bases and V by 6 bases; bases with no gene match: 7. From germline, CDR1 is MDHEN and CDR2 SYDVKM. CDR3 protein: CASRQGGEADTQYF. For the CDR3, the DNA is TGTGCCAGCAGACAAGGGGGCGAGGCAGATACGCAGTATTTT.

The chain is built from TRBV5-8 and TRBJ1-2, with 9 nucleotides matching TRBD1. With 4 bases clipped from V and 3 bases from J, the junction kept 10 bases outside the gene matches. Germline loops: CDR1 SGHTS, CDR2 YDEGEE. There are 16 residues in the CDR3. The CDR3 region is CASSEDTGGADYGYTF. Here the CDR3 DNA reads TGTGCCAGCAGCGAGGATACAGGGGGCGCCGACTATGGCTACACCTTC.

The V call is TRBV2, the J call TRBJ1-2; TRBD1 might be the D (5 bases). V was shortened by 6 bases and J by 4 bases, with 18 bases between the two germline ends. There are 15 residues in the CDR3. Looked up from germline, CDR1 is SNHLY and CDR2 is FYNNEI. CDR3 coding DNA: TGTGCCAGCAGCACAGAGGGGCTAGACACCTATGGCTACACCTTC. Encoded protein: CASSTEGLDTYGYTF.

This clonotype was observed many times. This chain joins TRBV2 and TRBJ1-4; perhaps TRBD1 as D (5 bases). Germline CDR1 and CDR2: SNHLY and FYNNEI. V was cut by 8 bases and J by 4 bases, with 17 bases left in between. There are 15 residues in the CDR3. DNA of the CDR3: TGTGCCAGCCGGAGGGAGGGGCAGAGTAATGAAAAACTGTTTTTT. Translation: CASRREGQSNEKLFF.